This T cell receptor beta chain was sequenced during a study of cytotoxic CD8 clonotypes in ibrutinib-treated CLL. Study-wide results and caveats: Public clonotypes proved infrequent, and on treatment they shrank or remained steady.

As regards this clone: Its target is unknown.

The CDR3 totals 15 residues. Germline V gene lookup returns CDR1 KGHSH and CDR2 LQKENI. With 1 base removed from V and 4 bases from J, the gap between germline ends came to 13 bases. Method: immunoSEQ multiplex PCR; TCRdb's copy keeps in-frame clones and lacks some. Of 200,000 or so clones listed, roughly three quarters are singletons. The clonotype originates from a human donor with chronic lymphocytic leukemia. The material was PBMCs, obtained after 12 months of ibrutinib treatment. The rearrangement joins TRBV18 to TRBJ1-1; no firm D call. In nucleotides, the CDR3 is TGTGCCAGCTCACCACGTGGGGTGTCTGGCACTGAAGCTTTCTTT. Protein product: CASSPRGVSGTEAFF.